Here is one TCR beta chain with its context. The antigen remains unidentified. Diagnosis of hyperthyroidism was new in patients aged 18 to 65, and its duration was under 2 months. Authors of the study amplified TCR beta CDR3 regions from RNA transcripts. RT-PCR in the first round (using the HTBI primer set) targeted the TCR CDR3. TCRdb used MiXCR to reprocess the multiplex PCR reads, holding one entry per CDR3 protein. The sample has around 440,000 distinct CDR3 sequences, less than 20% seen once. This sample was included in a study of T cells in Graves' hyperthyroidism and ophthalmopathy. Study context: It was at initial diagnosis, before any treatment, that peripheral blood was collected.

In germline, CDR1 is LNHNV, CDR2 YYDKDF (reference sequence). The CDR3 is 15 amino acids. The V end was cut by 3 bases, the J end by 4 bases, with 15 bases between. General study results and limits: In blood, most of the thyroid clonotypes expanded above 0.001 were also present. Through a model of 13 V-J features, ophthalmopathy was separated from stable hyperthyroidism.

Input material: blood. The chain uses TRBV15 and TRBJ1-1; the D is unclear. The receptor was isolated from a woman aged 18-35 years with Graves' hyperthyroidism. CDR3 sequence: CATSRVGRSSTEAFF. The CDR3 DNA sequence: TGTGCCACCAGCAGGGTAGGGAGGTCCAGCACTGAAGCTTTCTTT.